Presented here are 17 T cell receptor beta chains from one specimen sequenced in a study of STAT5B mutations in CD4+ large granular lymphocyte leukemia. Produced via immunoSEQ multiplex PCR; TCRdb's table is partial and in-frame only. This table has 30,000 to 40,000 clones, roughly 82% appearing once. The source material was CD4+ T cells from blood buffy coats. The origin of the receptors is a human donor in good health.

The chain joins TRBV9 to TRBJ2-7; possible D gene TRBD2, 6 bases. The CDR3 consists of 14 residues. V was cut by 1 base and J by 6 bases, with 14 bases left in between. The V gene's germline CDR1 is SGDLS and CDR2 YYNGEE. For the CDR3, the DNA is TGTGCCAGCAGCGTATCGGGGGAGAGGGGCGAGCAGTACTTC. The encoded protein is CASSVSGERGEQYF.

The rearrangement uses TRBV19 and TRBJ1-5; 9 positions agree with TRBD1. V was pared by 4 bases and J by 3 bases, with 13 bases of the junction left unmatched. The V gene's germline CDR1 is LNHDA and CDR2 SQIVND (reference sequence). The CDR3 contains 18 residues. In DNA form, the CDR3 reads TGTGCCAGTAGTAAAGGGACAGGGCACCTCGGGGTCAATCAGCCCCAGCATTTT. The encoded protein is CASSKGTGHLGVNQPQHF.

V and J are TRBV19 and TRBJ1-5; 9 bases are shared with TRBD1. Germline CDR1 is LNHDA and CDR2 is SQIVND (reference sequence). The CDR3 length is 24 residues. Germline trimming cut 0 bases from V and 5 bases from J; bases unmatched to any gene: 29. The CDR3 DNA reads TGTGCCAGTAGTATAGATTTACCCGAACCGGGTCGGGGGACAGGGTATGTGGTAGATCAGCCCCAGCATTTT. This translates into CASSIDLPEPGRGTGYVVDQPQHF.

The rearrangement links TRBV9 to TRBJ2-3; TRBD2 matches at 7 bases. CDR3 length: 17 residues. Unmatched junction bases numbered 11, after V lost 4 bases and J lost 0 bases. The germline V gene encodes CDR1 SGDLS and CDR2 YYNGEE. For the CDR3, the DNA is TGTGCCAGCAGCAATCACATGGGGGGGGGTAGCACAGATACGCAGTATTTT. It translates to CASSNHMGGGSTDTQYF.

CDR3 bases: TGTGCCAGCTCAAAGGGGAACGGAGAGACCCAGTACTTC. It codes for CASSKGNGETQYF. The chain carries TRBV18 and TRBJ2-5; possible D gene TRBD1, 5 bases. The CDR3 consists of 13 residues. The germline V gene has CDR1 KGHSH and CDR2 LQKENI. The ends were cut back, 5 bases at V and 4 bases at J, with 11 bases in the middle.

The chain employs TRBV6-5 and TRBJ1-2; tentatively, D is TRBD1 (6 bases). The CDR3 runs to 13 residues. V shed 6 bases and J shed 4 bases, with 12 bases lying between them. Germline V gene sequence: CDR1 MNHEY, CDR2 SVGAGI. The chain's CDR3 is CASRRGAFYGYTF. The CDR3 DNA reads TGTGCCAGCAGAAGGGGGGCGTTCTATGGCTACACCTTC.

The chain links TRBV30 to TRBJ1-5; D gene unclear. Deletions cut 2 bases from V and 3 bases from J, with 8 bases between. Per germline, CDR1 GTSNPN and CDR2 SVGIG (reference sequence). This CDR3 contains 13 residues. The CDR3 sequence: CAWSREVNQPQHF. CDR3 nucleotides: TGTGCCTGGAGTCGGGAGGTCAATCAGCCCCAGCATTTT. Together with reference TRBV30 and TRBJ1-5, the CDR3 gives the full variable domain: SQTIHQWPATLVQPVGSPLSLECTVEGTSNPNLYWYRQAAGRGLQLLFYSVGIGQISSEVPQNLSASRPQDRQFILSSKKLLLSDSGFYLCAWSREVNQPQHFGDGTRLSIL.

This chain joins TRBV10-2 and TRBJ1-1; D is possibly TRBD1 (5 bases). The CDR3 totals 15 residues. Germline V lookup: CDR1 WSHSY, CDR2 SAAADI. Trimming removed 6 bases at V and 6 bases at J, with 20 bases between. CDR3 loop: CASSPTGTAWAEAFF. CDR3 bases: TGCGCCAGCAGCCCAACCGGGACCGCCTGGGCTGAAGCTTTCTTT.

Only one count was recorded for this clone. The rearrangement uses TRBV11-2 and TRBJ1-2; 9 bases match TRBD1. Germline loops: CDR1 SGHAT, CDR2 FQNNGV. V lost 7 bases, J lost 5 bases, and 8 bases stayed unmatched. There are 14 residues in the CDR3. CDR3 DNA sequence: TGTGCCAGCAACCCACAGGGGGCTCTTTATGGCTACACCTTC. It specifies CASNPQGALYGYTF.

The chain recombines TRBV25-1 with TRBJ1-1, with D possibly being TRBD1 (5 bases). Looked up from germline, CDR1 is MGHDK and CDR2 is SYGVNS. CDR3 length equals 14 residues. Trimming stripped 6 bases from V and 0 bases from J, with 11 bases between. CDR3 sequence: CASRDGHMNTEAFF. The CDR3 bases are TGTGCCAGCAGAGACGGACACATGAACACTGAAGCTTTCTTT.

The V and J genes are TRBV20-1 and TRBJ1-2; TRBD1 matches at 9 bases. The CDR3 extends over 11 amino acids. The germline gives CDR1 DFQATT, CDR2 SNEGSKA (reference sequence). V shed 5 bases, J shed 10 bases, and the junction held 5 bases outside the gene matches. The CDR3 region has the DNA TGCAGTGCTCGGGACAGGGACCTCTACACCTTC. This gives the protein CSARDRDLYTF.

CDR3 coding DNA: TGTGCCAGCAGCCGGTCGCAGGGTAGGGGGGAGACCCAGTACTTC. This encodes CASSRSQGRGETQYF. The chain links TRBV5-6 to TRBJ2-5, with D perhaps TRBD1 (6 bases). The V end lost 4 bases, the J end lost 5 bases, and 18 bases lay between the germline ends. The CDR3 has 15 amino acids. Germline CDR1 is SGHDT and CDR2 is YYEEEE.

The chain employs TRBV10-3 and TRBJ1-1; 12 bases line up with TRBD1. The CDR3 extends over 15 amino acids. The junction had 3 bases not matched to a gene; V was cut back by 6 bases and J by 1 base. Germline CDR1 and CDR2: ENHRY and SYGVKD. Here the CDR3 DNA reads TGTGCCATCAGCCCGGGACAGGGGGCGAACACTGAAGCTTTCTTT. Amino acids: CAISPGQGANTEAFF.

The chain carries TRBV6-6 and TRBJ1-2; tentatively, D is TRBD1 (6 bases). The germline V gene encodes CDR1 MNHNY and CDR2 SVGAGI (reference sequence). The CDR3 runs 13 residues. Trimming pared 6 bases from V and 5 bases from J, leaving 13 bases between. The CDR3 region has the DNA TGTGCCAGCAGGGCAGGGGCAGGATATGGCTACACCTTC. Protein product: CASRAGAGYGYTF.

CDR3 region: CASSLAGLAETQYF. CDR3 sequence (DNA): TGTGCCAGCAGCTTGGCCGGACTTGCGGAGACCCAGTACTTC. The chain is built from TRBV5-4 and TRBJ2-5, with D tentatively TRBD2 (5 bases). The CDR3 contains 14 residues. The germline V gene has CDR1 SGHNT and CDR2 YYREEE (reference sequence). Trimming shortened V by 0 bases and J by 5 bases, and 11 bases separated the two germline ends.

Here the CDR3 DNA reads TGTGCCAGTAGTATCGGGCTTGGGGGGGGCCAAGAGACCCAGTACTTC. It codes for CASSIGLGGGQETQYF. J is TRBJ2-5 and V is TRBV19; 7 bases align to TRBD2. The CDR3 has 16 residues. After removal of 3 bases from V and 1 base from J, the junction contained 8 bases not matched to a gene. Germline V CDR1 and CDR2: LNHDA, SQIVND (reference sequence).

The rearrangement links TRBV9 to TRBJ2-2; no firm D call. Per germline, CDR1 SGDLS and CDR2 YYNGEE. Trimming pared 6 bases from V and 0 bases from J, leaving 3 bases between. The CDR3 is 12 amino acids. Here the CDR3 reads CASTANTGELFF. The CDR3 coding sequence is TGTGCCAGCACCGCGAACACCGGGGAGCTGTTTTTT.